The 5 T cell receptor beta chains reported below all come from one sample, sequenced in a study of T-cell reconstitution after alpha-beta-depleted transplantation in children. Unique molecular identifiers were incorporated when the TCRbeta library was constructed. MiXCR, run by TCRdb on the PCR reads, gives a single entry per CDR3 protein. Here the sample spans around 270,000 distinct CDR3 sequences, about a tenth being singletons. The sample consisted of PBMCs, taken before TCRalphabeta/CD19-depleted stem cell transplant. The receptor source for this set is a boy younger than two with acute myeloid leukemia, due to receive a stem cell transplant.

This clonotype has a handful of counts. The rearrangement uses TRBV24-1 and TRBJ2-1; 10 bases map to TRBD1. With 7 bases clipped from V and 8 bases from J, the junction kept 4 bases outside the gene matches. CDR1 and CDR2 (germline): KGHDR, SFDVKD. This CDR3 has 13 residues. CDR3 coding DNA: TGTGCCACCAGAAGGGACAGGGGAGATGAGCAGTTCTTC. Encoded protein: CATRRDRGDEQFF.

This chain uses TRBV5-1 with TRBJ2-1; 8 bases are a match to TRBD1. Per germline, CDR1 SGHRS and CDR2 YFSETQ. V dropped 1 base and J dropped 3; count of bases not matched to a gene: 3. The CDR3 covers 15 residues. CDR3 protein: CASSLTRGLYNEQFF. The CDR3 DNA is TGCGCCAGCAGCTTGACCAGGGGGCTCTACAATGAGCAGTTCTTC.

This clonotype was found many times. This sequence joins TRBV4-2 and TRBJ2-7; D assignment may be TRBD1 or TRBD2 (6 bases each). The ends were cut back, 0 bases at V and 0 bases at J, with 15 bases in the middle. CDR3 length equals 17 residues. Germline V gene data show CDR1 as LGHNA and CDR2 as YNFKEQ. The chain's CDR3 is CASSQEHRGQFSYEQYF. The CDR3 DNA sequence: TGTGCCAGCAGCCAAGAGCATCGGGGGCAGTTCTCCTACGAGCAGTACTTC.

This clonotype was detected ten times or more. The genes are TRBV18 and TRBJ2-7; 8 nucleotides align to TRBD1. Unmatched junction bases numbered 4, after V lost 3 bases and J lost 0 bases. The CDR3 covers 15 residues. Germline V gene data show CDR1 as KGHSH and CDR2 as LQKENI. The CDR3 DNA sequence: TGTGCCAGCTCACCGAGGACAGGGAGCTCCTACGAGCAGTACTTC. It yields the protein CASSPRTGSSYEQYF.

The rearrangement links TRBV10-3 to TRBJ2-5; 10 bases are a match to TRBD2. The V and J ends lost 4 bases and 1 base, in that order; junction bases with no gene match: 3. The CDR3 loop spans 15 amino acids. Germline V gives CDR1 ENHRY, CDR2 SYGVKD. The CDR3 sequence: CAISVLAGTQETQYF. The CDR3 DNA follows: TGTGCCATCAGTGTACTAGCGGGGACCCAAGAGACCCAGTACTTC.